A single sample is the source of the 15 T cell receptor beta chains below, sequenced in a study of blood T cell repertoires in COVID-19. The method was immunoSEQ multiplex PCR; TCRdb's version includes in-frame clones alone and lacks a portion of them. Of fewer than 200,000 clones in the sample, around 78% are singletons; the top ten hold 4.4%. Sequencing was done on a sample of PBMCs or T cells enriched from blood (not recorded which). Source of these receptors: a woman in her forties or fifties who had recovered from COVID-19.

The chain combines TRBV7-9 with TRBJ2-1, with TRBD2 matching over 8 bases. This CDR3 has 18 residues. Germline trimming cut 3 bases from V and 4 bases from J; bases unmatched to any gene: 14. The V gene's germline CDR1 is SEHNR and CDR2 FQNEAQ (reference sequence). CDR3 sequence: CASSFTSGRRQLYNEQFF. The CDR3 DNA sequence: TGTGCCAGCAGCTTCACTAGCGGTCGACGACAACTTTACAATGAGCAGTTCTTC.

V gene TRBV5-1 combines with J gene TRBJ2-3, with a weak D call TRBD2 (5 bases). Germline CDR1 and CDR2: SGHRS and YFSETQ. The CDR3 totals 15 residues. V shed 3 bases and J shed 0 bases, with 11 bases lying between them. CDR3 bases: TGCGCCAGCAGCTCGTACGACTATAGCACAGATACGCAGTATTTT. This sequence encodes CASSSYDYSTDTQYF.

This clone was observed a handful of times. The chain is built from TRBV28 and TRBJ1-3; no clear D. V dropped 2 bases and J dropped 1 base, with 9 bases sitting between them. Germline-derived CDR1 and CDR2 are MDHEN and SYDVKM. The CDR3 consists of 15 residues. The CDR3 DNA follows: TGTGCCAGCAGTTTACTGCCCGGTTCTGGAAACACCATATATTTT. It specifies CASSLLPGSGNTIYF. The variable domain in full, completed from reference TRBV28 and TRBJ1-3, reads DVKVTQSSRYLVKRTGEKVFLECVQDMDHENMFWYRQDPGLGLRLIYFSYDVKMKEKGDIPEGYSVSREKKERFSLILESASTNQTSMYLCASSLLPGSGNTIYFGEGSWLTVV.

The chain recombines TRBV7-8 with TRBJ2-5; TRBD2 aligns across 10 bases. This CDR3 has 14 amino acids. The germline V gene has CDR1 SGHVS and CDR2 FQNEAQ. The V segment lost 6 bases and the J segment 3 bases; nucleotides outside the gene matches: 4. In DNA form, the CDR3 reads TGTGCCAGCAGAGGTACTAGCGGGAAAGAGACCCAGTACTTC. Protein: CASRGTSGKETQYF.

This sequence joins TRBV5-5 and TRBJ1-2; D perhaps matches TRBD1 (5 bases). V was trimmed by 4 bases and J by 5 bases, leaving 18 bases between them. CDR1 is SGHKS and CDR2 is YYEKEE in the germline V gene (reference sequence). The CDR3 has 15 amino acids. The CDR3 DNA sequence: TGTGCCAGCAGCCCGACGCCGACAGATCCATATGGCTACACCTTC. Translating gives CASSPTPTDPYGYTF.

This clone was seen only a few times. The genes are TRBV5-6 and TRBJ2-1; D gene unclear. The V and J ends lost 2 bases and 7 bases respectively, with 10 bases between them. The length of the CDR3 is 13 residues. Per germline, CDR1 SGHDT and CDR2 YYEEEE. CDR3 DNA sequence: TGTGCCAGCAGCTTCCCGGTCGGGAATGAGCAGTTCTTC. This codes for CASSFPVGNEQFF.

The rearrangement uses TRBV24-1 and TRBJ2-3, with 7 bases fitting TRBD1. Germline values: CDR1 KGHDR, CDR2 SFDVKD. The V gene end was trimmed by 5 bases and the J gene end by 4 bases; junction bases not matched to a gene: 8. This CDR3 is 15 amino acids long. The CDR3 DNA is TGTGCCACCAGTGCCTCAAACAGGGGCCCAGATACGCAGTATTTT. Amino acid sequence: CATSASNRGPDTQYF.

This clone showed up just a few times. The J gene is TRBJ1-6, the V gene TRBV6-2 or TRBV6-3, with D hard to call. The germline V gene encodes CDR1 MNHEY and CDR2 SVGEGT. The CDR3 is made up of 19 amino acids. Trimming pared 0 bases from V and 0 bases from J, leaving 15 bases between. The CDR3, as DNA: TGTGCCAGCAGTTACTCGAACCTCCTTGTCAGCTCCTATAATTCACCCCTCCACTTT. This codes for CASSYSNLLVSSYNSPLHF.

The V gene is TRBV12-3 or TRBV12-4, the J gene TRBJ1-2, with D possibly TRBD1 on 5 matching bases. V lost 7 bases and J 5 bases, leaving 8 bases between the germline ends. This CDR3 has 11 amino acids. This CDR3 reads CASTSGYGYTF. CDR3 nucleotide sequence: TGTGCCAGCACTTCAGGGTATGGCTACACCTTC.

V gene TRBV6-5 combines with J gene TRBJ1-2, with D tentatively TRBD1 (6 bases). From germline, CDR1 is MNHEY and CDR2 SVGAGI. CDR3 size: 15 residues. Trimming removed 10 bases at V and 0 bases at J, with 18 bases between. The CDR3, as DNA: TGTGCCACCGGGGGGGGGCCTATCGCTAACTATGGCTACACCTTC. It codes for CATGGGPIANYGYTF.

Notes on this clone: A much larger clone differs by one base, so this may be a read error. The chain couples TRBV7-6 to TRBJ2-7; the match to TRBD2 covers 7 bases. Per the germline V gene, CDR1 is SGHVS and CDR2 is FNYEAQ. The CDR3 runs to 13 residues. The CDR3 DNA sequence: TGTGCCAGCAGGCGGGGGAATTTCTACAAGCAGTACGTC. Protein sequence: CASRRGNFYKQYV.

The chain couples TRBV7-2 to TRBJ2-5; D not resolved. V lost 5 bases and J 5 bases, leaving 18 bases between the germline ends. There are 15 residues in the CDR3. The germline gives CDR1 SGHTA, CDR2 FQGNSA. The CDR3 coding sequence is TGTGCCAGCAGCCCCCTAGGTCTTCGAAAGGAGACCCAGTACTTC. It specifies CASSPLGLRKETQYF.

The rearrangement joins TRBV19 to TRBJ2-1; D might be TRBD1 (6 bases). This CDR3 comprises 15 residues. V was trimmed by 4 bases and J by 3 bases, leaving 13 bases between them. Germline V gene data show CDR1 as LNHDA and CDR2 as SQIVND (reference sequence). Written as DNA, the CDR3 is TGTGCCAGTAGTAGAGCCGGGACATACTACAATGAGCAGTTCTTC. This codes for CASSRAGTYYNEQFF.

The chain links TRBV27 to TRBJ1-5; 7 nucleotides line up with TRBD1. The germline gives CDR1 MNHEY, CDR2 SMNVEV (reference sequence). The CDR3 consists of 15 residues. Unmatched junction bases numbered 6, after V lost 5 bases and J lost 2 bases. The CDR3 DNA reads TGTGCCAGCAGTCCCAACAGGGGCGGCAATCAGCCCCAGCATTTT. Translated: CASSPNRGGNQPQHF.

This clone was picked up a small number of times. This chain uses TRBV3-1 (or the pseudogene TRBV3-2) with TRBJ1-6; TRBD1 matches 7 bases. With V trimmed by 4 bases and J by 7 bases, 7 bases remained unmatched. Germline assignment: CDR1 LGHDT and CDR2 YNNKEL (reference sequence). The length of the CDR3 is 15 residues. Here the CDR3 reads CASSRTGTVNSPLHF. The DNA of the CDR3 is TGTGCCAGCAGCCGAACCGGGACAGTGAATTCACCCCTCCACTTT.